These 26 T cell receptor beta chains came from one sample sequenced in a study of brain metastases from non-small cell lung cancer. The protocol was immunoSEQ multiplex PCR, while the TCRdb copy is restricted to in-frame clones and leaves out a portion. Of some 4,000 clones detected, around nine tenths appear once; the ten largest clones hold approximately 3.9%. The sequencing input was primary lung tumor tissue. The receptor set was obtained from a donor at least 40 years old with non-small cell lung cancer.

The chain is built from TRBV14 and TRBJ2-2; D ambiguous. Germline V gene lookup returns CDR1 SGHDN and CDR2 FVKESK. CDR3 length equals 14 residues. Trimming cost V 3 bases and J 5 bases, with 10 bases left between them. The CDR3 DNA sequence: TGTGCCAGCAGCCAGGTGGTCAGTACCGGGGAGCTGTTTTTT. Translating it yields CASSQVVSTGELFF.

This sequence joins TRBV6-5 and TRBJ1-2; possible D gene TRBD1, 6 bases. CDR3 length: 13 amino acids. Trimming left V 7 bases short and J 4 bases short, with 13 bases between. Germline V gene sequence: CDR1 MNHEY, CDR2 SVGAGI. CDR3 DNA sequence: TGTGCCAGCAAAGTACAGGGAGGCTATGGCTACACCTTC. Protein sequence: CASKVQGGYGYTF.

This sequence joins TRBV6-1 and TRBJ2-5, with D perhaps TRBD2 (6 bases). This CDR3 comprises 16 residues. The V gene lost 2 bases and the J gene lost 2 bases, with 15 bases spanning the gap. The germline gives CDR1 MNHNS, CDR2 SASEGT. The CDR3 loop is CASSEYWGTLQETQYF. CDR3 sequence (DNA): TGTGCCAGCAGTGAATATTGGGGGACTTTACAAGAGACCCAGTACTTC.

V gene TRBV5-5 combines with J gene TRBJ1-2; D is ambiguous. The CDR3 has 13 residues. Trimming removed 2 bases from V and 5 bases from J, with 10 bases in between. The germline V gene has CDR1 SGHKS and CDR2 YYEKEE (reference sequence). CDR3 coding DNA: TGTGCCAGCAGCTTTGATCAGAGGTATGGCTACACCTTC. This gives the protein CASSFDQRYGYTF.

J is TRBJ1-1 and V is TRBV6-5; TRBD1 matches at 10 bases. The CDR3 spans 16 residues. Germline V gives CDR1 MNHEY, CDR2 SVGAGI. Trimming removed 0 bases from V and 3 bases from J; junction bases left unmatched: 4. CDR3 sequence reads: CASSYSRQGAYTEAFF. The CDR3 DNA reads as TGTGCCAGCAGTTACTCGAGACAGGGGGCTTACACTGAAGCTTTCTTT.

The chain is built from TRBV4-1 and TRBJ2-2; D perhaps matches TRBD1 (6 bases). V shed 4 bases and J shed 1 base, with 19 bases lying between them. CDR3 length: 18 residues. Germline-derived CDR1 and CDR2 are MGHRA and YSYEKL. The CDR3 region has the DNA TGCGCCAGCAGCCCCCGAGGGGCGACAGGCGTGAACACCGGGGAGCTGTTTTTT. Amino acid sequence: CASSPRGATGVNTGELFF.

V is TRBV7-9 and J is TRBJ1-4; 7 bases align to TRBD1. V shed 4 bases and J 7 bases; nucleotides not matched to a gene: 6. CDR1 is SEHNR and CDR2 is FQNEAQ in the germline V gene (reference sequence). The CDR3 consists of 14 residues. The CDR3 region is CASSSDRDGEKLFF. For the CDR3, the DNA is TGTGCCAGCAGCTCAGACAGGGATGGTGAAAAACTGTTTTTT.

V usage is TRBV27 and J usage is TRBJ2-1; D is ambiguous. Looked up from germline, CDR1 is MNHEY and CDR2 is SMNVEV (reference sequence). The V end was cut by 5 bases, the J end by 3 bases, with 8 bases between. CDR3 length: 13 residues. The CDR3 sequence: CASSLNFYNEQFF. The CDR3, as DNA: TGTGCCAGCAGTCTTAACTTCTACAATGAGCAGTTCTTC.

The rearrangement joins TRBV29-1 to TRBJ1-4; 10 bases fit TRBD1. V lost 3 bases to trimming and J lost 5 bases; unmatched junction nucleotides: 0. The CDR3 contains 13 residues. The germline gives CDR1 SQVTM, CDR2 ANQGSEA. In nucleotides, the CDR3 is TGCAGCGTTGAGACAGGGGGCAATGAAAAACTGTTTTTT. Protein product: CSVETGGNEKLFF.

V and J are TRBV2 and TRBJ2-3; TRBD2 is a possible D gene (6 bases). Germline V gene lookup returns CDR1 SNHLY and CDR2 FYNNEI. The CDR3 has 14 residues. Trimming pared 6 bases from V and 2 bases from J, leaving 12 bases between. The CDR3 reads CASRRDGYTDTQYF. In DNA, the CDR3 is TGTGCCAGCAGGCGGGACGGCTACACAGATACGCAGTATTTT.

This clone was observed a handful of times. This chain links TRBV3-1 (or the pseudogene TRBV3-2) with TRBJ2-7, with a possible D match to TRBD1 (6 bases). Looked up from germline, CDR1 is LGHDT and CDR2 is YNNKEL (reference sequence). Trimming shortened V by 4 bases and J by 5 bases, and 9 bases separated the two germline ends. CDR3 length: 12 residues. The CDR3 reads CASSLTGNEQYF. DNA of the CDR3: TGTGCCAGCAGCCTTACAGGGAACGAGCAGTACTTC.

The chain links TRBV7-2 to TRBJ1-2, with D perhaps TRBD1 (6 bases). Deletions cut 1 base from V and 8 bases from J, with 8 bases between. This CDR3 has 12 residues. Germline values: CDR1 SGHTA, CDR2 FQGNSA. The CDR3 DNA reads TGTGCCAGCAGCTTAGACAGGGTGGGCTACACCTTC. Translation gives CASSLDRVGYTF.

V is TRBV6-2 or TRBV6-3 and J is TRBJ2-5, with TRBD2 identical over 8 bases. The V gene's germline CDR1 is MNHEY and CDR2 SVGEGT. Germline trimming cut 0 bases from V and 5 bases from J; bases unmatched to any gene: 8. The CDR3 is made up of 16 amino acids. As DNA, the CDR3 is TGTGCCAGCAGTTACTCCGTTAGCGGGGTCGTTGAGACCCAGTACTTC. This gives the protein CASSYSVSGVVETQYF.

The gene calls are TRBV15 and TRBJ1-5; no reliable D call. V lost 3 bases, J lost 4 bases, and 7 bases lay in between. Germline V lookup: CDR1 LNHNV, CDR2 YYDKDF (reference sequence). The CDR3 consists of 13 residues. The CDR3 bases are TGTGCCACCAGCAGCAAGGGAAATCAGCCCCAGCATTTT. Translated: CATSSKGNQPQHF. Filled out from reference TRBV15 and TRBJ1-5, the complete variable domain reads DAMVIQNPRYQVTQFGKPVTLSCSQTLNHNVMYWYQQKSSQAPKLLFHYYDKDFNNEADTPDNFQSRRPNTSFCFLDIRSPGLGDTAMYLCATSSKGNQPQHFGDGTRLSIL.

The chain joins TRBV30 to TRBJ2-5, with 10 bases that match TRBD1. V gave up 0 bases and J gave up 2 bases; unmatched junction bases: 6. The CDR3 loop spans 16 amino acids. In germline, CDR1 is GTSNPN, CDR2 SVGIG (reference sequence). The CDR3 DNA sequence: TGTGCCTGGAGTGTACAGACAGGGGGCCGGCAAGAGACCCAGTACTTC. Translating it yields CAWSVQTGGRQETQYF.

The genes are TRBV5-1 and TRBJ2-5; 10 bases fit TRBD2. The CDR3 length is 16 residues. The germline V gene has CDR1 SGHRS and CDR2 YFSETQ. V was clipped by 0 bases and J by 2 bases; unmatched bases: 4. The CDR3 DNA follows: TGCGCCAGCAGCTTGGCACTAGCGGGGACTCAAGAGACCCAGTACTTC. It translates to CASSLALAGTQETQYF.

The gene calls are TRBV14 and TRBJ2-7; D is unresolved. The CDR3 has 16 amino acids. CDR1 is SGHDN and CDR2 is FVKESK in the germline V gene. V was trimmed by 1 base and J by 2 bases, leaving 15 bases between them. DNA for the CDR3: TGTGCCAGCAGCCAAGGTTATAGGTCTGGAACCTACGAGCAGTACTTC. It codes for CASSQGYRSGTYEQYF. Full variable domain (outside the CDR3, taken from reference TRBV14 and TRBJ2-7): EAGVTQFPSHSVIEKGQTVTLRCDPISGHDNLYWYRRVMGKEIKFLLHFVKESKQDESGMPNNRFLAERTGGTYSTLKVQPAELEDSGVYFCASSQGYRSGTYEQYFGPGTRLTVT.

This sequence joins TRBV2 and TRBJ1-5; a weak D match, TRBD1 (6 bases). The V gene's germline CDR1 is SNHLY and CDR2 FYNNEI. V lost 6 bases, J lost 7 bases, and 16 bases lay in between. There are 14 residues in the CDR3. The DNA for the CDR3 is TGTGCCAGCAGCGACCAGGGGCAGGAGCAGCCCCAGCATTTT. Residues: CASSDQGQEQPQHF.

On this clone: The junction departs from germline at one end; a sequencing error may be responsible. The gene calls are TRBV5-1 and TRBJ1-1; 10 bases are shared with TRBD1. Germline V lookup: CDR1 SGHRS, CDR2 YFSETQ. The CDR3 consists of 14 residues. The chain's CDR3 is CVSSSGGQGIEAFF. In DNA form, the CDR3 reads TGCGTCAGCAGCTCGGGGGGACAGGGGATTGAAGCTTTCTTT.

Here the CDR3 reads CASNQVSSTDTQYF. For the CDR3, the DNA is TGTGCCAGCAACCAGGTAAGTAGCACAGATACGCAGTATTTT. V is TRBV21-1 and J is TRBJ2-3; TRBD1 reflects the table's D call only, with no check against the DNA. TRBV21-1 is flagged as a pseudogene. The length of the CDR3 is 14 residues.

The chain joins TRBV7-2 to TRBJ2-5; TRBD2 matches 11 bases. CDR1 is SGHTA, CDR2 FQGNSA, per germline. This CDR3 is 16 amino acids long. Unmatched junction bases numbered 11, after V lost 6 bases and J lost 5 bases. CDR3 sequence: CASRRRSGGAFETQYF. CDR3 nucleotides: TGTGCCAGCAGACGGCGTAGCGGGGGGGCGTTTGAGACCCAGTACTTC.

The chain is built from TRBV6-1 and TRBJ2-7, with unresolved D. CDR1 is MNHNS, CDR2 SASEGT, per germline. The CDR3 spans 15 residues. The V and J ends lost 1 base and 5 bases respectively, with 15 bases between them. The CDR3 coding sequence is TGTGCCAGCAGTGAAGAAGGCGCCGGTGGCCACGAGCAGTACTTC. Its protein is CASSEEGAGGHEQYF.

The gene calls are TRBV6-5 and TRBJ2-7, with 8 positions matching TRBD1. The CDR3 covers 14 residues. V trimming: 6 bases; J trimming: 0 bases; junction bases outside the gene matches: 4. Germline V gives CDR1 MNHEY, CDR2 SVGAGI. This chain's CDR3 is CASRETGDSYEQYF. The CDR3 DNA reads TGTGCCAGCAGAGAGACAGGGGACTCCTACGAGCAGTACTTC.

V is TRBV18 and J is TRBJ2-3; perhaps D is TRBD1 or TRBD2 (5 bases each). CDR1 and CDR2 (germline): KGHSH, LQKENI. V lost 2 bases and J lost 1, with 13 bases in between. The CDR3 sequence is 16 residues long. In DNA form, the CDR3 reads TGTGCCAGCTCACCAAACAGAGGGGCGCGCACAGATACGCAGTATTTT. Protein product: CASSPNRGARTDTQYF. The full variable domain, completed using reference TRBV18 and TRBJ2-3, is NAGVMQNPRHLVRRRGQEARLRCSPMKGHSHVYWYRQLPEEGLKFMVYLQKENIIDESGMPKERFSAEFPKEGPSILRIQQVVRGDSAAYFCASSPNRGARTDTQYFGPGTRLTVL.

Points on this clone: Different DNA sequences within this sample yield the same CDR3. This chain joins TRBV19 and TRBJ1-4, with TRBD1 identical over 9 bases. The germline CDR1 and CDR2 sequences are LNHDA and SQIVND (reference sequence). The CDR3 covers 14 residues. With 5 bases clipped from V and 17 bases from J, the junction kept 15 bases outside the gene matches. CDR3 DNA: TGTGCCAGTAGTTTACGGGACAGGGTAGGCCTGCTATTTTTT. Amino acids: CASSLRDRVGLLFF.

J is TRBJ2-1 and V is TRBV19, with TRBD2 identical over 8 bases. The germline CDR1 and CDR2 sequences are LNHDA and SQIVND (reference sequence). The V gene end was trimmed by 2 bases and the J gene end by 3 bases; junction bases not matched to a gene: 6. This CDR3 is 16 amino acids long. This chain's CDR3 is CASSISRAGDYNEQFF. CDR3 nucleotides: TGTGCCAGTAGTATATCGCGAGCGGGGGACTACAATGAGCAGTTCTTC.